This T cell receptor beta chain emerged from a study of blood T cells in healthy people across ages. Across the study: About one barcoded beta molecule was captured per two T cells (by template switching). General observations from the study: One million T cells yielded diversity estimates that were considered underestimates.

A J-beta primer mix and a sample-barcoded 5' primer were used in a second PCR of roughly 6 to 11 cycles. TCRdb re-called the 5' RACE reads through MiXCR, storing one row per CDR3 protein. The data show more than 750,000 distinct CDR3 sequences, just under 30% seen once. Healthy individuals of Caucasian origin from Russia, aged 6 to 90, served as donors. With regard to this clonotype: Antigen specificity is unknown.

The same specimen was also included in a second study, on T cells of mothers and their children.

The sequence was collected from a woman aged 40 to 50 in good health. Sequenced: blood.

CDR3 region: CASSLASQGWVEKLFF. Written as DNA, the CDR3 is TGTGCCAGCAGCTTAGCCTCCCAAGGATGGGTTGAAAAACTGTTTTTT. The rearrangement joins TRBV7-9 to TRBJ1-4; D unresolved. Trimming cost V 0 bases and J 7 bases, with 15 bases left between them. The CDR3 runs 16 residues. CDR1 is SEHNR and CDR2 is FQNEAQ in the germline V gene (reference sequence).